This T cell receptor beta chain appears in the sequencing data of a study of T cell responses to AZD1222 COVID-19 vaccine. Background on the study: Doses given second, at about 4 or about 12 weeks, were pooled.

Assay: immunoSEQ multiplex PCR; the TCRdb copy retains only in-frame clones and omits some. The sample lists some 200,000 clones, about 92% seen once, with about 10% in the top ten. V was clipped by 5 bases and J by 7 bases, with 18 bases between them. The CDR3 loop spans 14 amino acids. The germline gives CDR1 WNHNN, CDR2 SYGVQD (reference sequence). This chain links TRBV10-1 with TRBJ2-7, with D unclear. The specimen comprised peripheral blood, sampled on day 0 of AZD1222 vaccination. This receptor was obtained from an adult in good health. CDR3 DNA: TGCGCCAGCAGTTCCGAGACACCTGGCGAAGAGCAGTACGTC. Translating gives CASSSETPGEEQYV.